Here is one T cell receptor (beta chain) with its context. Its antigen has not been determined. Base-call qualities are not available, and no considerably larger clone is one nucleotide away. Library generation was performed with the immunoSEQ multiplex PCR assay. The multiplex PCR relied on a mix of 60 forward primers for TCR Vbeta segments and 13 reverse primers for TCR Jbeta segments. The CDR3 region of rearranged TCR beta genes was amplified from genomic DNA by a multiplex PCR assay. Amplified TCR beta libraries were sequenced as 87-base-pair reads on the Illumina HiSeq System. Regarding the original processing steps: A later analysis counted 65 million to 90 million unique TCR beta chains across the 666 repertoires, and roughly 9.9 million of these chains were shared by at least two donors. Raw reads were error-corrected and collapsed into unique sequences with a nearest-neighbor algorithm that merged closely related sequences to remove PCR and sequencing errors. Alignment of CDR3 sequences to IMGT reference sequences was used to assign V, D and J gene segments. For a sequence to be retained, a match of at least six nucleotides to both a V gene segment and a J gene segment was required. Rearrangements were called productive when the CDR3 lacked stop codons and stayed in frame with V and J; all others were non-productive. Following IMGT convention, CDR3 was defined as the stretch from the second conserved V-encoded cysteine to the conserved J-encoded phenylalanine. The earlier analysis of about 530 of the donors excluded any sequence lacking an unambiguous match to a single V gene segment. An earlier analysis of roughly 590 of the donors called V segments functional above 56.7% productive rearrangements and segregating when the between-donor standard deviation exceeded 5%. A statistical classification framework was built to diagnose cytomegalovirus status from the catalog of TCR beta chain sequences. A later analysis assigned V and J genes by comparing TCR nucleotide sequences with IMGT/GENE-DB human TR gene sequences. A later analysis assigned CDR3 sequences and most-parsimonious VDJ recombination scenarios with the TCRdist pipeline. A later analysis defined each TCR beta chain by its CDR3 amino acid sequence plus V-gene family, and excluded reads lacking a unique V-gene family. In a later analysis, around 600 highly shared, low-generation-probability nucleotide sequences were removed to address suspected cross-contamination and a sequencing artifact. A later analysis calculated a clonal expansion index for each public chain from normalized within-repertoire ranks of inferred template counts. Generation probabilities in a later analysis came from a VDJ recombination model fitted to out-of-frame rearrangements, and those results were checked against IGoR. In a later analysis, hypergeometric tests were used to score TCR-TCR, TCR-HLA and TCR-CMV co-occurrence, with a repertoire-size bias correction applied to TCR pairs. To estimate false discovery rates, a later analysis permuted the HLA or CMV assignments 20 times. In a later analysis, co-occurring TCRs were grouped using DBSCAN, with TCRdist sequence similarity added in when clustering inside HLA-allele-positive subsets. Co-occurrence clustering excluded repertoires with fewer than 30,000 or more than 120,000 public chains, plus five with anomalous nucleotide sharing. As stored in TCRdb, this immuneACCESS dataset retains in-frame rearrangements with V and J assigned. A fraction of the clones does not appear; measured against another copy, unresolved V genes explain less than half of the discrepancy, and the remainder lacks a known reason. The V and J calls and the clone size are those of that table, but D and trimming were determined from the DNA. Here the sample has about 200,000 clones; less than 90% occur a single time. The top ten clones comprise more than 0.25% of the sample.

The sample originates from a study of cytomegalovirus exposure and HLA in healthy donors (dated by TCRdb to the late 2010s). Study-level background: An earlier analysis of 587 of the donors reported approximately 300 Gb of sequence data and roughly 120 million unique TCR beta sequences obtained from around 190 million T cells. An early release covering 550 to 650 HLA-typed donors comprised approximately 300 gigabases of sequencing data and approximately 80 million unique TCR sequences. Among the roughly 380 genotyped donors, approximately 82% belonged to the genetic ancestry cluster associated with self-reported Caucasian donors. The study aimed to test whether signatures of past pathogen exposure could be identified by cataloging public T cell receptors. The study profiled the T cell repertoires of 500 to 800 subjects by immunosequencing and related them to cytomegalovirus serostatus. Along with the approximately 700-subject first cohort, a separate validation cohort of roughly 110 different subjects was used. To predict cytomegalovirus infection status, the study combined high-throughput TCR immunosequencing, statistical association of individual TCRs with disease status, and machine learning. In a later analysis, previously published TCR beta repertoires from 670 or so donors were re-analyzed and high-resolution HLA genotyping was added so that TCR occurrence patterns could be studied. In the later analysis, no new phenotypic data were used to find candidate immune exposures; instead, reliance was placed on TCR beta sequences and their occurrence across donors. An earlier analysis of roughly 580 of the donors used high-throughput TCR beta sequencing to judge whether each TCR beta V gene segment behaved as functional or pseudogenic. Donor age, sex, ethnicity and CMV serostatus were compiled together with the repertoire data. Genome-wide SNP genotypes for about 65% of the roughly 670 donors were used in a later genetic analysis, which treated that subset as a discovery cohort. Every discovery cohort repertoire had been produced on one sequencing platform. HLA typing covered class I and class II loci at four-digit resolution. Typing coverage varied by locus: roughly 620-640 donors for A, B, C, DRB1 and DQB1; under 550 for DQA1; nearly 610 for DPA1; 450 to 480 for DPB1. About 5 DR-DQ haplotypes were handled as single units for association and clustering, since linkage in the cohort was strong. Among 300 to 450 genotyped donors of the cohort, an average of roughly 240,000 unique TCR beta nucleotide sequences were sequenced per donor, 15% to 20% of them non-productive.

CDR1 SGHRS and CDR2 YFSETQ were looked up in the germline V gene. From the cysteine up to the phenylalanine, the CDR3 has a length of 19 residues. Only the CDR3 part of the read is kept: 57 bases, read in frame from the first base. Ends trimmed: V by 0 bases, J by 0 bases; bases unmatched to a gene: 11. Study-level results and caveats: A total of 150 or so TCR beta chains were listed by the study as associated with cytomegalovirus. CMV serostatus was the only immune exposure information available for the cohort. This cohort had only TCR beta chains sequenced, and the lack of alpha or paired-chain data limited which features could be detected. A later analysis found that HLA-associated TCR beta chains were more clonally expanded and had lower generation probabilities than equally common non-associated chains. Linkage disequilibrium might explain the correlated functional status among segregating V segments, but an unknown experimental factor could not be ruled out. A cluster of highly shared sequence variants was judged likely to represent a technical artifact of the sequencing pipeline. The classifier was reported to diagnose cytomegalovirus status with high specificity and sensitivity in both the original and validation cohorts. Three of the identified cytomegalovirus-associated TCR beta chains were confirmed in vitro to be specific for cytomegalovirus antigens. Roughly uniform sequencing depth across donors was assumed in presence/absence analyses, although this assumption may not hold. A further reported finding was that TCR beta sequences accurately predicted the HLA-A and HLA-B alleles for most subjects in the first cohort. It was suggested by the authors that the approach could potentially be generalized to other disease states and immunological phenotypes. A later analysis reported that several top co-occurrence clusters appeared linked to parvovirus B19, influenza, CMV and Epstein-Barr virus. At a false discovery rate of 0.05, a later analysis linked 16,951 TCR beta sequences to specific HLA alleles. When HLA alleles, especially DR and DQ, strongly co-occurred, TCR associations were difficult to assign to individual alleles. According to a later analysis, TCR association rates differed among HLA loci, with DRB1 alleles showing the most associated TCRs and HLA-C alleles showing the fewest. In a later genetic analysis, fewer N-insertions in productive TCRs were reported among donors in an Asian-associated ancestry cluster than the approximately 670-donor mean. Some IMGT-functional V segments, including TRBV6-2 and TRBV6-3, could not be distinguished by the 87-base-pair reads and were therefore excluded. Because some donors lacked HLA typing at each locus, the association tests relied only on the typed subset. Most CMV-associated TCR beta chains appeared to be HLA-restricted in a later analysis, and the HLA associations seemed to be driven largely by CMV exposure. Some 16 rarely observed V segments, including chromosome 9 orphons, were excluded from the earlier analysis of a few hundred of the donors because counts were too low. While some public TCRs were present in many individuals, most TCR sequences turned up only very rarely across donors. V-gene and J-gene trimming of TCR beta chains was associated with a missense DCLRE1C variant in a later genetic analysis, and the association was replicated in an independent cohort. In an earlier analysis of 587 of the donors, most TCR beta V segments appeared in productive rearrangements about 87% or about 30% of the time, broadly matching IMGT annotations.

The cohort consisted of 666 healthy bone marrow donors. All cohort members were sampled while nominally healthy, although unrecorded immune exposures were likely present. The donor tested CMV seronegative and was one of the 352 seronegative cohort members. A peripheral blood sample was collected from each donor, and TCR beta sequencing was performed on peripheral blood mononuclear cells. The Qiagen DNeasy Blood Extraction Kit was used to extract genomic DNA from the blood cell samples. The sample consisted of PBMCs. This TCR was recovered from a woman aged 30 to 39 in good health and CMV-seronegative. The rearrangement combines TRBV5-1 with TRBJ2-3; a stretch of 9 junction bases matches TRBD2. The sequence in DNA is TGCGCCAGCAGCTTGGCTGTGAGAGCTAGCGGGATTAGCACAGATACGCAGTATTTT. This gives the protein CASSLAVRASGISTDTQYF.